This T cell receptor beta chain was documented in a study of shared T cell receptors in the human thymus. The V segment lost 9 bases and the J segment 4 bases; nucleotides outside the gene matches: 9. CDR1 and CDR2 from the germline V gene are WNHNN and SYGVQD (reference sequence). The CDR3 consists of 15 residues. The repertoire was sequenced with immunoSEQ multiplex PCR; TCRdb's copy has only in-frame clones and lacks some. The sample holds 600,000 or so clones, around 87% seen once. This clone is a singleton in its sample. These data were likewise used in another study, on human thymus T cells. As reported in that work: Donation was from healthy Finnish infants who were having corrective surgery that addressed congenital heart defects. The study used thymus tissue resected during corrective heart surgery.

The chain links TRBV10-1 to TRBJ2-6; TRBD1 matches at 7 bases. Sample: thymocytes. The sequence was collected from a boy in the first two years of life with a congenital heart defect. The CDR3 here is CASKFRGTGANVLTF. CDR3 DNA: TGCGCCAGTAAATTCAGGGGGACAGGGGCCAACGTCCTGACTTTC.